This T cell receptor (beta chain) was retrieved from a study of T-cell reconstitution after alpha-beta-depleted transplantation in children. Preparation of the TCRbeta library used unique molecular identifiers. TCRdb re-called the PCR reads through MiXCR, storing one row per CDR3 protein. This table has more than 150,000 distinct CDR3 sequences, more than 12% appearing once. The receptor's source is a human donor who donated a stem cell graft to a child with acute lymphoblastic leukemia. The material sequenced was PBMCs from the stem cell graft donor, taken from the stem cell graft.

Here the CDR3 reads CASSLTKQGAQHF. The DNA of the CDR3 is TGTGCCAGCAGCTTGACTAAACAGGGCGCTCAGCATTTT. V and J are TRBV5-8 and TRBJ1-5; a weak D match, TRBD1 (6 bases). The germline V gene encodes CDR1 SGHTS and CDR2 YDEGEE. Trimming pared 1 base from V and 13 bases from J, leaving 15 bases between. The CDR3 has 13 residues.